The 18 T cell receptor beta chains presented below share a single source sample, sequenced in a study of blood T cell repertoires in COVID-19. This table comes from immunoSEQ multiplex PCR, and its TCRdb copy is limited to in-frame clones, with some not included. The profile shows about 250,000 clones, around four fifths of them singletons. The sample was peripheral blood. Receptor source: a woman aged 40 to 49 with active or convalescent COVID-19.

The chain uses TRBV2 and TRBJ2-3; 8 bases align to TRBD2. The CDR3 is made up of 14 amino acids. V lost 6 bases to trimming and J lost 0 bases; unmatched junction nucleotides: 2. Germline V CDR1 and CDR2: SNHLY, FYNNEI. CDR3 residues: CASSLAGSTDTQYF. The DNA for the CDR3 is TGTGCCAGCAGCCTAGCGGGTAGCACAGATACGCAGTATTTT.

The chain has TRBV7-3 and TRBJ1-3; maybe TRBD1 (5 bases). Germline values: CDR1 SGHTA, CDR2 FQGTGA. The CDR3 extends over 14 amino acids. V was pared by 5 bases and J by 3 bases, with 11 bases between. CDR3 residues: CASSPDTIGNTIYF. The CDR3 nucleotides read TGTGCCAGCAGCCCGGACACAATTGGAAACACCATATATTTT.

The chain couples TRBV30 to TRBJ1-2; possible D gene TRBD1, 6 bases. V lost 0 bases and J lost 8, with 13 bases in between. The germline V gene has CDR1 GTSNPN and CDR2 SVGIG (reference sequence). This CDR3 contains 13 residues. DNA for the CDR3: TGTGCCTGGAGTGTACGGGGGGGGCGCGGCTACACCTTC. Translating it yields CAWSVRGGRGYTF.

This clone was detected ten times or more. The chain joins TRBV9 to TRBJ1-3; D is perhaps TRBD1 (6 bases). Trimming cost V 1 base and J 6 bases, with 14 bases left between them. The CDR3 is 15 amino acids. In germline, CDR1 is SGDLS, CDR2 YYNGEE. DNA of the CDR3: TGTGCCAGCAGCGTATCTCACAGGGCGGTAAACACCATATATTTT. Its translation is CASSVSHRAVNTIYF.

This chain links TRBV5-4 with TRBJ2-2; tentatively, D is TRBD2 (5 bases). The CDR3 covers 16 residues. Trimming took 4 bases from V and 1 from J, leaving 14 bases between them. Germline V gene sequence: CDR1 SGHNT, CDR2 YYREEE (reference sequence). The CDR3 nucleotides are TGTGCCAGCAGCAGCGCCCGGACTTTGAACACCGGGGAGCTGTTTTTT. It is translated as CASSSARTLNTGELFF.

V usage is TRBV10-3 and J usage is TRBJ1-4; 9 bases map to TRBD1. J lost 5 bases, V lost 6 bases, and 7 bases had no gene match. The CDR3 extends over 15 amino acids. Germline V gene data show CDR1 as ENHRY and CDR2 as SYGVKD. CDR3 DNA sequence: TGTGCCATCAGGGATGGGACAGGGAAAAATGAAAAACTGTTTTTT. Its protein product is CAIRDGTGKNEKLFF.

The gene calls are TRBV7-2 and TRBJ2-7; TRBD1 is a possible D gene (5 bases). Germline V gene data show CDR1 as SGHTA and CDR2 as FQGNSA. The CDR3 contains 14 residues. The V end was cut by 5 bases, the J end by 0 bases, with 11 bases between. The CDR3 DNA is TGTGCCAGCAGCCCCGCGACAGCCTCCTACGAGCAGTACTTC. This encodes CASSPATASYEQYF.

The chain is built from TRBV12-3 or TRBV12-4 and TRBJ2-4; no clear D gene. This CDR3 is built from 12 residues. Between the trimmed V and J ends, which lost 0 bases and 11 bases, there was a span of 8 bases. CDR3 amino acids: CASSLAPGLQYF. CDR3 nucleotide sequence: TGTGCCAGCAGTTTAGCGCCAGGTCTTCAGTACTTC.

The chain carries TRBV5-4 and TRBJ2-1; 8 positions agree with TRBD2. After removal of 0 bases from V and 8 bases from J, the junction contained 7 bases not matched to a gene. CDR3 length: 15 residues. Looked up from germline, CDR1 is SGHNT and CDR2 is YYREEE (reference sequence). The chain's CDR3 is CASSLGAGVLDEQFF. CDR3 DNA sequence: TGTGCCAGCAGCTTGGGAGCGGGGGTTTTGGATGAGCAGTTCTTC. The complete variable domain, with remaining parts taken from reference TRBV5-4 and TRBJ2-1, reads ETGVTQSPTHLIKTRGQQVTLRCSSQSGHNTVSWYQQALGQGPQFIFQYYREEENGRGNFPPRFSGLQFPNYSSELNVNALELDDSALYLCASSLGAGVLDEQFFGPGTRLTVL.

V usage is TRBV5-1 and J usage is TRBJ1-1; D gene ambiguous. The V end was cut by 4 bases, the J end by 3 bases, with 10 bases between. This CDR3 has 13 amino acids. Germline CDR1 and CDR2: SGHRS and YFSETQ. The CDR3: CASSNAVDTEAFF. In DNA form, the CDR3 reads TGCGCCAGCAGCAATGCAGTGGACACTGAAGCTTTCTTT.

This sequence joins TRBV7-2 and TRBJ2-5; perhaps TRBD1 as D (6 bases). V was cut by 5 bases and J by 5 bases, with 9 bases left in between. CDR3 length equals 12 residues. CDR1 and CDR2 (germline): SGHTA, FQGNSA. This chain's CDR3 is CASSQGRETQYF. CDR3 in DNA: TGTGCCAGCAGCCAGGGGCGGGAGACCCAGTACTTC. The full variable domain, in which reference TRBV7-2 and TRBJ2-5 provide the parts outside the CDR3, is GAGVSQSPSNKVTEKGKDVELRCDPISGHTALYWYRQSLGQGLEFLIYFQGNSAPDKSGLPSDRFSAERTGGSVSTLTIQRTQQEDSAVYLCASSQGRETQYFGPGTRLLVL.

The chain has TRBV7-9 and TRBJ1-2; D may be TRBD1 (6 bases). CDR1 is SEHNR, CDR2 FQNEAQ, per germline (reference sequence). This CDR3 has 17 residues. Trimming pared 5 bases from V and 1 base from J, leaving 20 bases between. CDR3 DNA sequence: TGTGCCAGCAGCGCCTATGGACAGTCGGGGAATAACTATGGCTACACCTTC. Translating gives CASSAYGQSGNNYGYTF.

J is TRBJ2-3 and V is TRBV5-6; D remains unclear. The CDR3 is 16 residues long. CDR1 SGHDT and CDR2 YYEEEE come from the germline V gene. V was clipped by 0 bases and J by 8 bases, with 19 bases between them. The DNA of the CDR3 is TGTGCCAGCAGCTTGGACTGGGCAGAGTACGTTGTTACGCAGTATTTT. Its translation: CASSLDWAEYVVTQYF.

V and J are TRBV19 and TRBJ2-7, with D perhaps matching TRBD2 (7 bases). Trimming removed 1 base from V and 1 base from J, with 11 bases in between. The CDR3 has 15 residues. The germline CDR1 and CDR2 sequences are LNHDA and SQIVND (reference sequence). CDR3 sequence (DNA): TGTGCCAGTAGTATAGGTGGGGGGGCGTCCTACGAGCAGTACTTC. Translation: CASSIGGGASYEQYF.

The rearrangement joins TRBV7-9 to TRBJ2-5; D may be TRBD1 (7 bases). V was shortened by 5 bases and J by 2 bases, with 9 bases between the two germline ends. The CDR3 is 13 amino acids. Germline loops: CDR1 SEHNR, CDR2 FQNEAQ (reference sequence). Here the CDR3 reads CASSPGGQETQYF. DNA of the CDR3: TGTGCCAGCAGCCCAGGGGGGCAAGAGACCCAGTACTTC.

There are a few counts of this clone. V gene TRBV11-2 combines with J gene TRBJ1-1; unclear D gene. This CDR3 is 13 amino acids long. CDR1 is SGHAT, CDR2 FQNNGV, per germline. V lost 1 base to trimming and J lost 6 bases, with 9 bases between them. The CDR3 here is CASSLGAGAEAFF. For the CDR3, the DNA is TGTGCCAGCAGCTTAGGTGCGGGCGCTGAAGCTTTCTTT.

This chain joins TRBV7-3 and TRBJ2-5; 11 nucleotides match TRBD1. Germline CDR1 is SGHTA and CDR2 is FQGTGA. There are 16 residues in the CDR3. The V gene end was trimmed by 4 bases and the J gene end by 4 bases; junction bases not matched to a gene: 8. The CDR3 DNA reads TGTGCCAGCAGCTCCTCGGACAGGGGGCTAGGAGAGACCCAGTACTTC. Residues: CASSSSDRGLGETQYF.

The table lists this clone with a count of one. DNA for the CDR3: TGTGCCAGCAGAACTAAATCAGCGGGGGGTTACAATGAGCAGTTCTTC. Amino acid sequence: CASRTKSAGGYNEQFF. The chain employs TRBV7-9 and TRBJ2-1, with TRBD2 identical over 9 bases. V lost 6 bases to trimming and J lost 4 bases; unmatched junction nucleotides: 10. This CDR3 has 16 amino acids. Germline CDR1 SEHNR, CDR2 FQNEAQ (reference sequence).